The 26 T cell receptor beta chains below come from one sample, sequenced in a study of T cell responses to AZD1222 COVID-19 vaccine. This table comes from immunoSEQ multiplex PCR, and its TCRdb copy is limited to in-frame clones, with some not included. The table shows about 140,000 clones, with 90% occurring only once. Sample: peripheral blood, taken on day 0 of AZD1222 vaccination. Receptors originate from an adult in good health.

CDR3 bases: TGTGCCAGCAGCTTCACCCCACAGGGGTTCTCTGGAAACACCATATATTTT. Its protein product is CASSFTPQGFSGNTIYF. The chain combines TRBV7-9 with TRBJ1-3, with TRBD1 identical over 7 bases. The CDR3 is 17 residues long. The V gene's germline CDR1 is SEHNR and CDR2 FQNEAQ (reference sequence). Unmatched junction bases numbered 8, after V lost 3 bases and J lost 0 bases.

The chain combines TRBV21-1 with TRBJ2-6; TRBD2 reflects the table's D call only, with no check against the DNA. TRBV21-1 represents a pseudogene. The length of the CDR3 is 19 residues. The CDR3 reads CASSKAFSKPRSGANVLTF. The CDR3 DNA reads TGTGCCAGCAGCAAAGCATTTTCCAAACCGCGCTCTGGGGCCAACGTCCTGACTTTC.

J is TRBJ2-7 and V is TRBV16; a weak D match, TRBD2 (5 bases). Germline CDR1 and CDR2: KGHSY and FQNENV. The CDR3 totals 16 residues. The V end was cut by 2 bases, the J end by 1 base, with 15 bases between. The CDR3 region is CASSQGLPRLSYEQYF. CDR3 nucleotides: TGTGCCAGCAGCCAAGGACTCCCGCGGTTATCCTACGAGCAGTACTTC.

As for this clone: A clone one base away is much larger, so this may be a read error. Other DNA variants within this sample encode the same CDR3. The chain joins TRBV12-3 or TRBV12-4 to TRBJ1-3; the D is unclear. The CDR3 is 12 amino acids. V was pared by 5 bases and J by 0 bases, with 2 bases between. The CDR3: CASSLSGNTIYF. CDR3 nucleotide sequence: TGTGCCAGCAGTCTCTCTGGAAACACCATATATTTT.

The chain employs TRBV9 and TRBJ2-1, with 8 bases fitting TRBD2. The CDR3 length is 18 residues. Germline V gene data show CDR1 as SGDLS and CDR2 as YYNGEE. Trimming removed 6 bases from V and 7 bases from J; junction bases left unmatched: 21. The CDR3 bases are TGTGCCAGCACTCGTCGCGTGGGGACTGGACTAGCTGGGAATGAGCAGTTCTTC. Translating it yields CASTRRVGTGLAGNEQFF.

V and J are TRBV27 and TRBJ2-5, with D possibly being TRBD1 or TRBD2 (5 bases each). The length of the CDR3 is 14 residues. From germline, CDR1 is MNHEY and CDR2 SMNVEV (reference sequence). The V end was cut by 5 bases, the J end by 2 bases, with 12 bases between. CDR3 coding DNA: TGTGCCAGCAGTCAACAGTGGGGGCAAGAGACCCAGTACTTC. Translating gives CASSQQWGQETQYF.

Written as DNA, the CDR3 is TGTGCCAGCAGCCAAGACAGCAATCAGCCCCAGCATTTT. The encoded protein is CASSQDSNQPQHF. The chain uses TRBV3-1 (or the pseudogene TRBV3-2) and TRBJ1-5; D ambiguous. The CDR3 length is 13 residues. The germline V gene encodes CDR1 LGHDT and CDR2 YNNKEL (reference sequence). Trimming took off 0 bases at V and 1 base at J, with 1 base between the two ends.

The chain links TRBV30 to TRBJ2-6, with D possibly being TRBD1 or TRBD2 (6 bases each). Trimming pared 8 bases from V and 4 bases from J, leaving 18 bases between. Germline-derived CDR1 and CDR2 are GTSNPN and SVGIG (reference sequence). The CDR3 loop spans 15 amino acids. The CDR3 DNA reads TGTGCCGGGGGGCGGGGTATGACAGGGGCCAACGTCCTGACTTTC. Its protein product is CAGGRGMTGANVLTF.

The chain is built from TRBV21-1 and TRBJ2-1; the table's TRBD1 call for D was not verified on the DNA. TRBV21-1 is tagged as a pseudogene. The CDR3 is 16 residues long. The DNA for the CDR3 is TGTGCCAGCAGCAAAGAAGGGGAGCACAGGGTATGCGAGCAGTTCTTC. It specifies CASSKEGEHRVCEQFF.

This clone occurred once. The V and J genes are TRBV4-2 and TRBJ1-3; D gene ambiguous. Germline loops: CDR1 LGHNA, CDR2 YNFKEQ. Trimming took 0 bases from V and 11 from J, leaving 5 bases between them. The CDR3 has 11 amino acids. The CDR3, as DNA: TGTGCCAGCAGCCAAGAAGGCCCCATATATTTT. Its protein product is CASSQEGPIYF.

V gene TRBV7-9 combines with J gene TRBJ1-5, with TRBD1 matching 9 bases. The CDR3 extends over 15 amino acids. The germline CDR1 and CDR2 sequences are SEHNR and FQNEAQ (reference sequence). With 4 bases clipped from V and 1 base from J, the junction kept 2 bases outside the gene matches. The chain's CDR3 is CASSSTGGSNQPQHF. CDR3 in DNA: TGTGCCAGCAGCTCCACAGGGGGCAGCAATCAGCCCCAGCATTTT.

The chain is built from TRBV7-2 and TRBJ1-2; maybe TRBD1 (5 bases). Germline V gene sequence: CDR1 SGHTA, CDR2 FQGNSA. This CDR3 is 13 amino acids long. V lost 1 base to trimming and J lost 5 bases, with 8 bases between them. CDR3 loop: CASSLGQLYGYTF. CDR3 coding DNA: TGTGCCAGCAGCTTAGGACAGCTGTATGGCTACACCTTC.

V gene TRBV25-1 combines with J gene TRBJ1-2; D is possibly TRBD1 (6 bases). The germline CDR1 and CDR2 sequences are MGHDK and SYGVNS. Trimming shortened V by 3 bases and J by 6 bases, and 14 bases separated the two germline ends. The CDR3 spans 14 residues. CDR3 loop: CASSDPTGLDGYTF. The CDR3 DNA is TGTGCCAGCAGTGATCCCACAGGGCTGGATGGCTACACCTTC.

This chain uses TRBV24-1 with TRBJ2-3, with TRBD1 identical over 9 bases. From germline, CDR1 is KGHDR and CDR2 SFDVKD. V lost 4 bases, J lost 4 bases, and 8 bases stayed unmatched. The CDR3 consists of 16 residues. This CDR3 is CATSDRTGGEADTQYF. In nucleotides, the CDR3 is TGTGCCACCAGTGACAGAACAGGGGGCGAAGCAGATACGCAGTATTTT.

The chain combines TRBV5-1 with TRBJ2-3; tentative D call: TRBD2 (6 bases). Germline V gives CDR1 SGHRS, CDR2 YFSETQ. The CDR3 has 17 residues. Trimming left V 0 bases short and J 0 bases short, with 14 bases between. The chain's CDR3 is CASSLASALDSTDTQYF. The CDR3 DNA reads TGCGCCAGCAGCTTGGCTAGCGCCCTTGACAGCACAGATACGCAGTATTTT.

The chain carries TRBV5-4 and TRBJ2-7; no definite D call. V lost 2 bases, J lost 3 bases, and 3 bases lay in between. CDR1 SGHNT and CDR2 YYREEE come from the germline V gene (reference sequence). The CDR3 has 11 residues. This CDR3 is CASSFDYEQYF. The CDR3 DNA reads TGTGCCAGCAGCTTTGACTACGAGCAGTACTTC.

This rearrangement joins TRBV27 to TRBJ1-4; D gene ambiguous. Trimming removed 5 bases at V and 2 bases at J, with 12 bases between. The CDR3 spans 15 residues. Germline assignment: CDR1 MNHEY and CDR2 SMNVEV (reference sequence). CDR3 DNA: TGTGCCAGCAGTATGATCCTTGGTACTAATGAAAAACTGTTTTTT. Translating it yields CASSMILGTNEKLFF.

The rearrangement links TRBV6-2 or TRBV6-3 to TRBJ2-3; D is uncertain. CDR1 and CDR2 from the germline V gene are MNHEY and SVGEGT. Trimming removed 2 bases from V and 1 base from J, with 13 bases in between. The CDR3 has 16 amino acids. The CDR3 DNA reads TGTGCCAGCAGTTACACGCCTCTACATCGCACAGATACGCAGTATTTT. Translated: CASSYTPLHRTDTQYF.

The J gene is TRBJ1-1, the V gene TRBV30; possibly TRBD1 for D (6 bases). The CDR3 contains 14 residues. Looked up from germline, CDR1 is GTSNPN and CDR2 is SVGIG (reference sequence). With 0 bases removed from V and 0 bases from J, the gap between germline ends came to 8 bases. The CDR3 nucleotides read TGTGCCTGGAGTGTCACAGGGATGAACACTGAAGCTTTCTTT. As protein: CAWSVTGMNTEAFF.

The DNA of the CDR3 is TGTGCCAGCAGCCCCTCCGGGGGAGGGTTCGAAAAACTGTTTTTT. As protein: CASSPSGGGFEKLFF. This chain joins TRBV7-2 and TRBJ1-4; maybe TRBD1 (5 bases). The CDR3 runs to 15 residues. Trimming took off 5 bases at V and 8 bases at J, with 18 bases between the two ends. The germline V gene encodes CDR1 SGHTA and CDR2 FQGNSA.

This clone was observed a few times. The chain has TRBV7-2 and TRBJ2-7; TRBD1 might be the D (6 bases). Germline values: CDR1 SGHTA, CDR2 FQGNSA. CDR3 length equals 13 residues. Trimming took 3 bases from V and 4 from J, leaving 10 bases between them. CDR3 residues: CASSLIQGYEQYF. The DNA for the CDR3 is TGTGCCAGCAGCTTGATACAGGGTTACGAGCAGTACTTC. Using reference TRBV7-2 and TRBJ2-7 for the parts outside the CDR3, the full variable domain is GAGVSQSPSNKVTEKGKDVELRCDPISGHTALYWYRQSLGQGLEFLIYFQGNSAPDKSGLPSDRFSAERTGGSVSTLTIQRTQQEDSAVYLCASSLIQGYEQYFGPGTRLTVT.

This chain links TRBV5-8 with TRBJ1-4; D might be TRBD1 (5 bases). The CDR3 is 15 amino acids. Germline V gives CDR1 SGHTS, CDR2 YDEGEE. Deletions cut 4 bases from V and 2 bases from J, with 12 bases between. The CDR3 sequence: CASSVGTLTNEKLFF. CDR3 bases: TGTGCCAGCAGCGTGGGGACTCTTACTAATGAAAAACTGTTTTTT.

The chain carries TRBV14 and TRBJ2-1; TRBD2 matches 14 bases. The CDR3 is 14 residues long. Per germline, CDR1 SGHDN and CDR2 FVKESK. Trimming cost V 6 bases and J 8 bases; bases outside gene matches: 3. The DNA for the CDR3 is TGTGCCAGCAGGACTAGCGGGAGGGTGCATGAGCAGTTCTTC. This sequence encodes CASRTSGRVHEQFF.

The V and J genes are TRBV4-1 and TRBJ2-2; 11 bases fit TRBD2. This CDR3 region has 20 residues. Germline V gene data show CDR1 as MGHRA and CDR2 as YSYEKL. Losses at the gene ends were 4 bases for V and 6 bases for J; bases not matched to a gene: 19. As DNA, the CDR3 is TGCGCCAGCAGCCTCAGGACTAGCGGGTTCAGAGGGAAGGTCTCCGGGGAGCTGTTTTTT. Protein sequence: CASSLRTSGFRGKVSGELFF.

The chain couples TRBV9 to TRBJ1-1; D gene uncertain. V lost 0 bases and J 6 bases, leaving 9 bases between the germline ends. Looked up from germline, CDR1 is SGDLS and CDR2 is YYNGEE. CDR3 length: 13 residues. CDR3 nucleotide sequence: TGTGCCAGCAGCGTAGTCGAGGGTTCTGAAGCTTTCTTT. Translated, it gives CASSVVEGSEAFF.

The V gene is TRBV7-4, the J gene TRBJ1-5; a possible D gene is TRBD1 (5 bases). Germline V gene sequence: CDR1 SGHVT, CDR2 SQSDAQ. The CDR3 runs to 15 residues. Trimming shortened V by 1 base and J by 4 bases, and 11 bases separated the two germline ends. The CDR3 nucleotides read TGTGCCAGCAGCTTAGTGGGGGAGGCGAATCAGCCCCAGCATTTT. It yields the protein CASSLVGEANQPQHF.